This TCR beta chain was captured by sequencing in a study of blood T cell repertoires in COVID-19. Trimming stripped 5 bases from V and 5 bases from J, with 15 bases between. The CDR3 covers 15 residues. Germline-derived CDR1 and CDR2 are LNHNV and YYDKDF (reference sequence). This clone was seen only once. Data came from immunoSEQ multiplex PCR; TCRdb stores just in-frame clones and leaves some out. The table records around 250,000 clones, 86% of them present only once. The source material was peripheral blood. The TCR was taken from a man between 18 and 35 years old with active or convalescent COVID-19. V and J are TRBV15 and TRBJ2-2; D is possibly TRBD2 (6 bases). The CDR3 DNA is TGTGCCACCAGCTCGCCCGGGACTGGGACCGGGGAGCTGTTTTTT. It translates to CATSSPGTGTGELFF.